The present T cell receptor beta chain was sequenced within a study of beta chain features in type 1 diabetes. As every portion of the isolated RNA was reverse transcribed, the sequencing read expressed TCRB transcripts. The repertoire was sequenced with immunoSEQ multiplex PCR; TCRdb's copy has only in-frame clones and lacks some. The table shows 400,000 to 550,000 clones, with about an eighth occurring only once. This clone has only a few counts. This CDR3 has 14 amino acids. Trimming at V came to 2 bases and at J to 5 bases, leaving 2 bases not matched to a gene. Germline V gives CDR1 SGDLS, CDR2 YYNGEE.

The source of this sequence is a young woman in good health. The sample was naive CD4+ T cells from blood. The V call is TRBV9, the J call TRBJ2-1; 9 bases match TRBD1. For the CDR3, the DNA is TGTGCCAGCAGCGTGGGACAGGGTAACAATGAGCAGTTCTTC. Translating it yields CASSVGQGNNEQFF.